This TCR beta chain stems from a study of neoadjuvant anti-PD-1 for oral cavity cancer. Overall study context: Non-progressing patients received a fourth nivolumab dose near day 43, then surgery on days 50-56.

Assay: immunoSEQ multiplex PCR; the TCRdb copy retains only in-frame clones and omits some. The table shows tens of thousands of clones, with approximately 84% occurring only once. Trimming cost V 1 base and J 5 bases, with 8 bases left between them. The CDR3 consists of 13 residues. Per the germline V gene, CDR1 is MNHNS and CDR2 is SASEGT. Time point in this sample: after neoadjuvant nivolumab, at surgical resection. The V and J genes are TRBV6-1 and TRBJ2-5; TRBD2 might be the D (6 bases). The clonotype originates from a person aged 40-85 years with oral cavity squamous cell carcinoma. Here the sequenced sample was PBMCs, taken after nivolumab (anti-PD-1) treatment. CDR3 region: CASSEVAGETQYF. CDR3 nucleotides: TGTGCCAGCAGTGAAGTCGCGGGGGAGACCCAGTACTTC.